One sample yielded the 27 T cell receptor beta chains listed below, sequenced in a study of beta chain features in type 1 diabetes. The antigens of these receptors remain unknown. Investigators reverse transcribed all isolated RNA, so they sequenced expressed TCRB transcripts. Sequencing was performed with immunoSEQ multiplex PCR; in TCRdb, only in-frame clones are kept and a portion is missing. The sample has roughly 700,000 clones, about an eighth seen once. Study-wide points: TCRB CDR3 length was moderately but significantly reduced in all four CD4+ subsets of Type 1 diabetes patients.

Sequences were obtained from naive CD4+ T cells from blood. Source of these receptors: a man aged 18 to 35 with type 1 diabetes.

In this sample, this clone turned up a few times. The chain combines TRBV2 with TRBJ2-1; TRBD2 might be the D (5 bases). V was pared by 5 bases and J by 6 bases, with 17 bases between. The V gene's germline CDR1 is SNHLY and CDR2 FYNNEI. The CDR3 length is 15 residues. Here the CDR3 reads CASSRLTSRGNEQFF. CDR3 DNA sequence: TGTGCCAGCAGTCGACTAACATCCCGAGGCAATGAGCAGTTCTTC.

Only a few counts were recorded for this clone. The chain carries TRBV25-1 and TRBJ1-6; a weak D match, TRBD1 (5 bases). The germline gives CDR1 MGHDK, CDR2 SYGVNS. This CDR3 is built from 18 residues. V lost 2 bases, J lost 6 bases, and 20 bases lay in between. This CDR3 reads CASSELGHFRSSNSPLHF. The CDR3, as DNA: TGTGCCAGCAGTGAACTTGGACATTTCCGATCGTCTAATTCACCCCTCCACTTT.

This clone occurred a few times. This chain joins TRBV5-1 and TRBJ1-1; tentative D call: TRBD1 (5 bases). Trimming stripped 4 bases from V and 8 bases from J, with 15 bases between. Germline lookup yields CDR1 SGHRS and CDR2 YFSETQ. The CDR3 has 13 residues. CDR3 sequence reads: CASSPATQGEAFF. CDR3 nucleotides: TGCGCCAGCAGCCCCGCGACCCAGGGAGAAGCTTTCTTT. The variable domain in full, with the rest retrieved from reference TRBV5-1 and TRBJ1-1, is KAGVTQTPRYLIKTRGQQVTLSCSPISGHRSVSWYQQTPGQGLQFLFEYFSETQRNKGNFPGRFSGRQFSNSRSEMNVSTLELGDSALYLCASSPATQGEAFFGQGTRLTVV.

As for this clone: Other DNA sequences of this sample code for an identical CDR3. CDR3 region: CASSQGSEQYF. In DNA form, the CDR3 reads TGTGCCAGCAGCCAAGGTTCCGAGCAGTACTTC. The J gene is TRBJ2-7, the V gene TRBV14; D gene uncertain. V was shortened by 1 base and J by 6 bases, with 4 bases between the two germline ends. The CDR3 loop spans 11 amino acids. Germline CDR1 and CDR2: SGHDN and FVKESK.

This clone was counted only a few times. This rearrangement joins TRBV11-2 to TRBJ2-1; D unclear. Per the germline V gene, CDR1 is SGHAT and CDR2 is FQNNGV. Trimming took 2 bases from V and 4 from J, leaving 9 bases between them. The CDR3 contains 14 residues. The CDR3 is CASSLLARYNEQFF. The DNA for the CDR3 is TGTGCCAGCAGCTTACTGGCACGGTACAATGAGCAGTTCTTC.

In this sample, this clone turned up a few times. This chain uses TRBV30 with TRBJ2-1; possibly TRBD2 for D (5 bases). The V and J ends lost 1 base and 14 bases respectively, with 15 bases between them. Germline-derived CDR1 and CDR2 are GTSNPN and SVGIG (reference sequence). This CDR3 is built from 12 residues. The CDR3 DNA is TGTGCCTGGAGTGCCTGGCGAGGGCTTAAGTTCTTC. Protein: CAWSAWRGLKFF.

This clone was counted only a few times. The chain is built from TRBV18 and TRBJ1-6, with 9 bases identical to TRBD1. This CDR3 has 14 residues. Germline V gives CDR1 KGHSH, CDR2 LQKENI. V trimming: 6 bases; J trimming: 6 bases; junction bases outside the gene matches: 3. In DNA form, the CDR3 reads TGTGCCAGCTCCGGGACAGGGACTAATTCACCCCTCCACTTT. This codes for CASSGTGTNSPLHF.

This clone was detected a few times. The chain has TRBV28 and TRBJ2-7, with 12 bases identical to TRBD1. Per the germline V gene, CDR1 is MDHEN and CDR2 is SYDVKM. V lost 5 bases and J lost 11; bases outside the gene matches: 10. The length of the CDR3 is 14 residues. The CDR3 loop is CASSPGTGGWAEYF. The CDR3 coding sequence is TGTGCCAGCAGTCCCGGGACAGGGGGCTGGGCAGAGTACTTC.

This sequence joins TRBV6-1 and TRBJ1-4; D is possibly TRBD1 (5 bases). This CDR3 is built from 13 residues. The V gene lost 4 bases and the J gene lost 8 bases, with 11 bases spanning the gap. The germline V gene encodes CDR1 MNHNS and CDR2 SASEGT. The CDR3 sequence is CASSGQGQEKLFF. The CDR3 DNA is TGTGCCAGCAGTGGTCAGGGCCAGGAAAAACTGTTTTTT.

CDR3 amino acids: CAISADPANYGYTF. The DNA of the CDR3 is TGTGCCATCAGCGCGGACCCGGCTAACTATGGCTACACCTTC. The chain employs TRBV10-3 and TRBJ1-2, with unresolved D. Germline V gene data show CDR1 as ENHRY and CDR2 as SYGVKD. This CDR3 comprises 14 residues. Trimming cost V 6 bases and J 0 bases, with 11 bases left between them.

This clone was observed a few times. The V gene is TRBV6-5, the J gene TRBJ1-2; 8 nucleotides align to TRBD1. V shed 3 bases and J 4 bases; nucleotides not matched to a gene: 4. The CDR3 has 14 residues. The germline gives CDR1 MNHEY, CDR2 SVGAGI. DNA of the CDR3: TGTGCCAGCAGTTATAACAGGGGGACCTATGGCTACACCTTC. Amino acid sequence: CASSYNRGTYGYTF.

This clone was seen a handful of times. The chain links TRBV14 to TRBJ2-1; D might be TRBD1 (5 bases). Germline V gives CDR1 SGHDN, CDR2 FVKESK. V lost 4 bases and J lost 1, with 11 bases in between. CDR3 length: 15 residues. The CDR3 bases are TGTGCCAGCAGCCCCCGGTCAGGGTCCTACAATGAGCAGTTCTTC. The encoded protein is CASSPRSGSYNEQFF.

The sample holds a few counts of this clone. The V gene is TRBV4-2, the J gene TRBJ1-5, with D unresolved. This CDR3 spans 18 amino acids. V was trimmed by 0 bases and J by 7 bases, leaving 22 bases between them. The germline CDR1 and CDR2 sequences are LGHNA and YNFKEQ. CDR3 region: CASSQEMSPLLPHQPQHF. CDR3 DNA: TGTGCCAGCAGCCAAGAGATGTCCCCCCTTTTACCCCACCAGCCCCAGCATTTT.

The rearrangement links TRBV5-1 to TRBJ1-2, with 7 bases identical to TRBD1. V lost 2 bases, J lost 3 bases, and 1 base stayed unmatched. Germline CDR1 is SGHRS and CDR2 is YFSETQ. The CDR3 covers 13 residues. CDR3 sequence (DNA): TGCGCCAGCAGCTTTGGGACAGACTATGGCTACACCTTC. Translating it yields CASSFGTDYGYTF.

J is TRBJ2-2 and V is TRBV7-9; D is unresolved. The CDR3 sequence is 15 residues long. Germline V gene sequence: CDR1 SEHNR, CDR2 FQNEAQ (reference sequence). V lost 5 bases to trimming and J lost 6 bases, with 16 bases between them. CDR3 amino acids: CASSVSLPLAGELFF. The CDR3, as DNA: TGTGCCAGCAGCGTGTCACTCCCCCTCGCCGGGGAGCTGTTTTTT.

The sample holds a few counts of this clone. Within the sample, other DNA sequences also encode this same CDR3. The chain is built from TRBV9 and TRBJ2-1; the D gene is possibly TRBD2 (6 bases). The length of the CDR3 is 15 residues. V was trimmed by 0 bases and J by 4 bases, leaving 11 bases between them. Germline loops: CDR1 SGDLS, CDR2 YYNGEE. CDR3 nucleotide sequence: TGTGCCAGCAGCGTAGCGGGGGAGCCATACAATGAGCAGTTCTTC. Translation: CASSVAGEPYNEQFF.

This clone was seen a single time. The CDR3 nucleotides read TGTGCCAGCAGTGAACTGAAGGGGGCTAACTATGGCTACACCTTC. Its translation: CASSELKGANYGYTF. The chain couples TRBV6-1 to TRBJ1-2; possible D gene TRBD1, 6 bases. Per the germline V gene, CDR1 is MNHNS and CDR2 is SASEGT. The CDR3 sequence is 15 residues long. Trimming left V 2 bases short and J 0 bases short, with 10 bases between.

This sequence joins TRBV18 and TRBJ2-5; TRBD1 is a possible D gene (6 bases). The CDR3 contains 14 residues. Germline CDR1 reads KGHSH; CDR2 reads LQKENI. V was shortened by 3 bases and J by 4 bases, with 12 bases between the two germline ends. This CDR3 reads CASSPPGQRETQYF. Here the CDR3 DNA reads TGTGCCAGCTCACCGCCAGGACAGAGAGAGACCCAGTACTTC.

A remark on this clone: Other DNA sequences in the sample encode the same CDR3. The V and J genes are TRBV28 and TRBJ1-2; the D gene is possibly TRBD1 (5 bases). The CDR3 runs to 12 residues. Trimming left V 5 bases short and J 5 bases short, with 9 bases between. Germline CDR1 reads MDHEN; CDR2 reads SYDVKM. CDR3 loop: CASSLDSYGYTF. CDR3 in DNA: TGTGCCAGCAGTCTCGACAGTTATGGCTACACCTTC.

This clone occurred a few times. This rearrangement joins TRBV7-2 to TRBJ1-6; D not resolved. This CDR3 is 13 amino acids long. The germline V gene has CDR1 SGHTA and CDR2 FQGNSA. Trimming pared 3 bases from V and 5 bases from J, leaving 5 bases between. This chain's CDR3 is CASSFLDNSPLHF. The CDR3, as DNA: TGTGCCAGCAGCTTTCTCGATAATTCACCCCTCCACTTT. The variable domain in full, with the rest retrieved from reference TRBV7-2 and TRBJ1-6, is GAGVSQSPSNKVTEKGKDVELRCDPISGHTALYWYRQSLGQGLEFLIYFQGNSAPDKSGLPSDRFSAERTGGSVSTLTIQRTQQEDSAVYLCASSFLDNSPLHFGNGTRLTVT.

The rearrangement uses TRBV15 and TRBJ2-7; tentatively, D is TRBD1 (6 bases). V shed 3 bases and J shed 0 bases, with 9 bases lying between them. Germline loops: CDR1 LNHNV, CDR2 YYDKDF (reference sequence). The CDR3 loop spans 14 amino acids. The CDR3 reads CATSRDSGSYEQYF. CDR3 bases: TGTGCCACCAGCAGGGACAGCGGCTCCTACGAGCAGTACTTC.

This clone was seen a few times. The chain couples TRBV2 to TRBJ1-1; D perhaps matches TRBD1 (5 bases). Germline V lookup: CDR1 SNHLY, CDR2 FYNNEI. Trimming took off 4 bases at V and 4 bases at J, with 22 bases between the two ends. The CDR3 has 17 residues. The CDR3 coding sequence is TGTGCCAGCAGTGGGGGCCGCAGGGACCGACCCAGCACTGAAGCTTTCTTT. Protein sequence: CASSGGRRDRPSTEAFF.

Points on this clone: The same CDR3 also results from other DNA sequences found in this sample. V and J are TRBV13 and TRBJ2-7, with D uncertain. Trimming cost V 5 bases and J 0 bases, with 11 bases left between them. Germline CDR1 and CDR2: PRHDT and FYEKMQ (reference sequence). This CDR3 is built from 14 residues. The CDR3: CASSPGLSSYEQYF. CDR3 in DNA: TGTGCCAGCAGCCCCGGGCTTAGCTCCTACGAGCAGTACTTC.

The chain is built from TRBV18 and TRBJ1-2; D may be TRBD1 (5 bases). The CDR3 spans 14 residues. V lost 3 bases and J 0 bases, leaving 8 bases between the germline ends. Germline V lookup: CDR1 KGHSH, CDR2 LQKENI. CDR3 residues: CASSPGTANYGYTF. In DNA, the CDR3 is TGTGCCAGCTCACCTGGGACCGCTAACTATGGCTACACCTTC. Combining the CDR3 with reference TRBV18 and TRBJ1-2 gives the whole variable domain NAGVMQNPRHLVRRRGQEARLRCSPMKGHSHVYWYRQLPEEGLKFMVYLQKENIIDESGMPKERFSAEFPKEGPSILRIQQVVRGDSAAYFCASSPGTANYGYTFGSGTRLTVV.

This rearrangement joins TRBV5-1 to TRBJ1-1, with TRBD1 as a possible D gene (5 bases). From germline, CDR1 is SGHRS and CDR2 YFSETQ. V dropped 4 bases and J dropped 4 bases, with 11 bases sitting between them. The CDR3 is 13 residues long. The CDR3 is CASSPVGGTEAFF. CDR3 coding DNA: TGCGCCAGCAGCCCCGTGGGGGGCACTGAAGCTTTCTTT.

V and J are TRBV18 and TRBJ2-5; D gene uncertain. Trimming took 0 bases from V and 7 from J, leaving 9 bases between them. CDR1 and CDR2 (germline): KGHSH, LQKENI. CDR3 length: 13 amino acids. CDR3 DNA sequence: TGTGCCAGCTCACCACCAGATGTTGGGACCCAGTACTTC. Its translation is CASSPPDVGTQYF.

CDR3 loop: CASSLPGTGYEKLFF. The CDR3 region has the DNA TGCGCCAGCAGCCTCCCTGGGACAGGGTATGAAAAACTGTTTTTT. The chain has TRBV4-1 and TRBJ1-4; 9 bases line up with TRBD1. The germline gives CDR1 MGHRA, CDR2 YSYEKL. The length of the CDR3 is 15 residues. Trimming took 4 bases from V and 6 from J; bases not matched to a gene: 6.